A single sample is the source of the 25 T cell receptor beta chains below, sequenced in a study of T cell responses to AZD1222 COVID-19 vaccine. Method: immunoSEQ multiplex PCR; TCRdb's copy keeps in-frame clones and lacks some. In the table there are about 180,000 clones, nearly 95% of which are singletons. The sample here was peripheral blood, taken 28 days after the second AZD1222 dose. These receptors came from an adult who received the AZD1222 COVID-19 vaccine.

The gene calls are TRBV19 and TRBJ1-1; a weak D match, TRBD1 (5 bases). Germline lookup yields CDR1 LNHDA and CDR2 SQIVND (reference sequence). V gave up 3 bases and J gave up 5 bases, with 13 bases separating them. The CDR3 is 14 amino acids. The DNA for the CDR3 is TGTGCCAGTAGTATCCAGGGCGCGGCGACTGAAGCTTTCTTT. It specifies CASSIQGAATEAFF.

CDR3 amino acids: CASSLVVSTAGQPQHF. In nucleotides, the CDR3 is TGTGCCAGCAGCTTAGTGGTTTCAACGGCAGGCCAGCCCCAGCATTTT. The V call is TRBV7-8, the J call TRBJ1-5; D is unclear. Between the trimmed V and J ends, which lost 1 base and 7 bases, there was a span of 17 bases. Germline V gene data show CDR1 as SGHVS and CDR2 as FQNEAQ. The CDR3 totals 16 residues.

V is TRBV28 and J is TRBJ1-4; 7 bases map to TRBD1. The CDR3 is 16 amino acids. CDR1 MDHEN and CDR2 SYDVKM come from the germline V gene. V gave up 5 bases and J gave up 8 bases; unmatched junction bases: 14. CDR3 coding DNA: TGTGCCAGCAGTGATAAATGGACAGGCGCCTGGGAAAAACTGTTTTTT. Amino acid sequence: CASSDKWTGAWEKLFF.

This rearrangement joins TRBV7-9 to TRBJ2-1, with 8 bases aligning to TRBD1. The V gene end was trimmed by 1 base and the J gene end by 7 bases; junction bases not matched to a gene: 6. The CDR3 has 15 amino acids. CDR1 is SEHNR and CDR2 is FQNEAQ in the germline V gene (reference sequence). CDR3: CASSLDRGMWNEQFF. CDR3 sequence (DNA): TGTGCCAGCAGCTTAGACAGGGGGATGTGGAATGAGCAGTTCTTC.

The rearrangement uses TRBV3-1 (or the pseudogene TRBV3-2) and TRBJ2-7; possibly TRBD2 for D (6 bases). Per the germline V gene, CDR1 is LGHDT and CDR2 is YNNKEL (reference sequence). V lost 0 bases to trimming and J lost 2 bases, with 14 bases between them. The CDR3 is made up of 16 amino acids. CDR3 nucleotides: TGTGCCAGCAGCCAAGATGGCGGGGTAAGGGCCTACGAGCAGTACTTC. As protein: CASSQDGGVRAYEQYF.

V is TRBV5-6 and J is TRBJ1-1; no firm D call. Trimming took 4 bases from V and 0 from J, leaving 13 bases between them. CDR3 length equals 15 residues. Germline assignment: CDR1 SGHDT and CDR2 YYEEEE. In DNA form, the CDR3 reads TGTGCCAGCAGCCTCCGGGTCACCATGAACACTGAAGCTTTCTTT. It yields the protein CASSLRVTMNTEAFF.

The chain employs TRBV9 and TRBJ2-7; no definite D call. V gave up 4 bases and J gave up 0 bases, with 11 bases separating them. This CDR3 is 14 amino acids long. Per germline, CDR1 SGDLS and CDR2 YYNGEE. CDR3 loop: CASSRAPSSYEQYF. Written as DNA, the CDR3 is TGTGCCAGCAGCCGGGCTCCGAGCTCCTACGAGCAGTACTTC. The full variable domain, completed using reference TRBV9 and TRBJ2-7, is DSGVTQTPKHLITATGQRVTLRCSPRSGDLSVYWYQQSLDQGLQFLIQYYNGEERAKGNILERFSAQQFPDLHSELNLSSLELGDSALYFCASSRAPSSYEQYFGPGTRLTVT.

This chain joins TRBV5-1 and TRBJ2-3; 10 bases agree with TRBD2. The V gene end was trimmed by 2 bases and the J gene end by 4 bases; junction bases not matched to a gene: 7. The germline V gene encodes CDR1 SGHRS and CDR2 YFSETQ. The CDR3 is 16 amino acids. The CDR3 protein is CASSFSGGASADTQYF. Here the CDR3 DNA reads TGCGCCAGCAGCTTCAGCGGGGGGGCGTCTGCAGATACGCAGTATTTT. Based on the CDR3 plus reference TRBV5-1 and TRBJ2-3, the full variable domain is KAGVTQTPRYLIKTRGQQVTLSCSPISGHRSVSWYQQTPGQGLQFLFEYFSETQRNKGNFPGRFSGRQFSNSRSEMNVSTLELGDSALYLCASSFSGGASADTQYFGPGTRLTVL.

The chain links TRBV2 to TRBJ1-2; a weak D match, TRBD1 (5 bases). V dropped 2 bases and J dropped 2 bases, with 6 bases sitting between them. The CDR3 has 13 amino acids. Germline V gives CDR1 SNHLY, CDR2 FYNNEI. In DNA, the CDR3 is TGTGCCAGCAGTGAATCAGGGAACTATGGCTACACCTTC. This gives the protein CASSESGNYGYTF. The entire variable domain, with the rest obtained from reference TRBV2 and TRBJ1-2, is as follows: EPEVTQTPSHQVTQMGQEVILRCVPISNHLYFYWYRQILGQKVEFLVSFYNNEISEKSEIFDDQFSVERPDGSNFTLKIRSTKLEDSAMYFCASSESGNYGYTFGSGTRLTVV.

The chain recombines TRBV7-9 with TRBJ2-2; no firm D call. Germline-derived CDR1 and CDR2 are SEHNR and FQNEAQ (reference sequence). Trimming shortened V by 4 bases and J by 0 bases, and 3 bases separated the two germline ends. The CDR3 extends over 13 amino acids. CDR3 DNA sequence: TGTGCCAGCAGCTCTGCGAACACCGGGGAGCTGTTTTTT. It is translated as CASSSANTGELFF.

This rearrangement joins TRBV7-9 to TRBJ1-3; D perhaps matches TRBD1 (6 bases). CDR3 length equals 15 residues. From germline, CDR1 is SEHNR and CDR2 FQNEAQ (reference sequence). The V and J ends lost 5 bases and 2 bases respectively, with 13 bases between them. The CDR3 region is CASSLGGDPGNTIYF. The CDR3 DNA reads as TGTGCCAGCAGCCTAGGGGGGGATCCTGGAAACACCATATATTTT.

V and J are TRBV5-1 and TRBJ2-7; D is possibly TRBD2 (6 bases). The CDR3 spans 18 residues. The V end was cut by 1 base, the J end by 1 base, with 21 bases between. Germline CDR1 reads SGHRS; CDR2 reads YFSETQ. CDR3 sequence (DNA): TGCGCCAGCAGCTTGTCTGGGGGGTTTTTTCCCCTATCCTACGAGCAGTACTTC. Its protein is CASSLSGGFFPLSYEQYF.

The chain has TRBV7-8 and TRBJ1-1; D call uncertain. This CDR3 has 14 residues. Trimming cost V 5 bases and J 4 bases, with 14 bases left between them. Germline CDR1 and CDR2: SGHVS and FQNEAQ. The CDR3 here is CASSPVGYGTEAFF. The CDR3 DNA is TGTGCCAGCAGCCCCGTTGGGTATGGCACTGAAGCTTTCTTT. Variable domain in full (rest from reference TRBV7-8 and TRBJ1-1): GAGVSQSPRYKVAKRGQDVALRCDPISGHVSLFWYQQALGQGPEFLTYFQNEAQLDKSGLPSDRFFAERPEGSVSTLKIQRTQQEDSAVYLCASSPVGYGTEAFFGQGTRLTVV.

This chain joins TRBV5-6 and TRBJ2-5, with TRBD2 as a possible D gene (6 bases). The CDR3 sequence is 14 residues long. V was cut by 4 bases and J by 5 bases, with 15 bases left in between. Germline-derived CDR1 and CDR2 are SGHDT and YYEEEE. The CDR3 spells CASSPLSGRETQYF. The CDR3 DNA reads TGTGCCAGCAGCCCTCTTTCGGGGAGGGAGACCCAGTACTTC.

The chain couples TRBV3-1 (or the pseudogene TRBV3-2) to TRBJ2-1; the match to TRBD2 covers 15 bases. V lost 4 bases, J lost 2 bases, and 3 bases stayed unmatched. Looked up from germline, CDR1 is LGHDT and CDR2 is YNNKEL (reference sequence). The CDR3 contains 17 residues. CDR3 DNA: TGTGCCAGCAGCCTGGGACTAGCGGGGGGCCCCTACAATGAGCAGTTCTTC. This codes for CASSLGLAGGPYNEQFF.

J is TRBJ2-3 and V is TRBV6-4, with D perhaps TRBD1 (6 bases). Germline CDR1 is MRHNA and CDR2 is SNTAGT. This CDR3 contains 14 residues. The V gene lost 3 bases and the J gene lost 2 bases, with 9 bases spanning the gap. CDR3 protein: CASSERQDTDTQYF. CDR3 nucleotides: TGTGCCAGCAGTGAAAGACAGGACACAGATACGCAGTATTTT.

This chain joins TRBV27 and TRBJ2-1; TRBD2 matches at 7 bases. There are 18 residues in the CDR3. Germline lookup yields CDR1 MNHEY and CDR2 SMNVEV (reference sequence). Trimming cost V 3 bases and J 2 bases; bases outside gene matches: 13. The DNA for the CDR3 is TGTGCCAGCAGTTTGAGTGCTTGGGGGGGACCCGCCTACAATGAGCAGTTCTTC. Encoded protein: CASSLSAWGGPAYNEQFF.

This rearrangement joins TRBV5-5 to TRBJ2-6; D possibly uses TRBD1 or TRBD2 (5 bases each). CDR1 SGHKS and CDR2 YYEKEE come from the germline V gene (reference sequence). This CDR3 has 18 residues. V lost 4 bases, J lost 0 bases, and 17 bases lay in between. Written as DNA, the CDR3 is TGTGCCAGCAGCGATGCGGGCAGGGTAGGCTCTGGGGCCAACGTCCTGACTTTC. It yields the protein CASSDAGRVGSGANVLTF.

The rearrangement links TRBV5-6 to TRBJ2-7; D gene unclear. With 4 bases removed from V and 3 bases from J, the gap between germline ends came to 5 bases. The germline CDR1 and CDR2 sequences are SGHDT and YYEEEE. The CDR3 totals 11 residues. In DNA form, the CDR3 reads TGTGCCAGCAGCACTCACTACGAGCAGTACTTC. Amino acid sequence: CASSTHYEQYF. The full variable domain, in which reference TRBV5-6 and TRBJ2-7 provide the parts outside the CDR3, is DAGVTQSPTHLIKTRGQQVTLRCSPKSGHDTVSWYQQALGQGPQFIFQYYEEEERQRGNFPDRFSGHQFPNYSSELNVNALLLGDSALYLCASSTHYEQYFGPGTRLTVT.

This clone appeared once. The V call is TRBV10-3, the J call TRBJ1-2, with 8 bases matching TRBD1. After removal of 7 bases from V and 6 bases from J, the junction contained 7 bases not matched to a gene. The CDR3 spans 13 residues. The germline CDR1 and CDR2 sequences are ENHRY and SYGVKD. The chain's CDR3 is CAITSGGADGYTF. The CDR3 coding sequence is TGTGCCATCACTTCAGGGGGCGCGGATGGCTACACCTTC.

This chain connects TRBV24-1 to TRBJ2-2; weak D call: TRBD1 (5 bases). CDR3 length: 14 amino acids. Germline CDR1 is KGHDR and CDR2 is SFDVKD. The germline V and J ends were trimmed by 3 bases and 6 bases, with 10 bases remaining between them. In DNA form, the CDR3 reads TGTGCCACCAGTGATCGAAAACAGGCCGGGGAGCTGTTTTTT. This gives the protein CATSDRKQAGELFF.

The chain employs TRBV18 and TRBJ1-2; 9 bases line up with TRBD1. There are 16 residues in the CDR3. V lost 4 bases and J lost 2; bases outside the gene matches: 8. Germline assignment: CDR1 KGHSH and CDR2 LQKENI. As DNA, the CDR3 is TGTGCCAGCTCACGGGAACCGGGACAGGGAAACTATGGCTACACCTTC. Its protein product is CASSREPGQGNYGYTF. Looking up the rest from reference TRBV18 and TRBJ1-2 gives the full variable domain: NAGVMQNPRHLVRRRGQEARLRCSPMKGHSHVYWYRQLPEEGLKFMVYLQKENIIDESGMPKERFSAEFPKEGPSILRIQQVVRGDSAAYFCASSREPGQGNYGYTFGSGTRLTVV.

The chain joins TRBV19 to TRBJ1-5, with D possibly being TRBD1 (6 bases). The CDR3 sequence is 15 residues long. With 4 bases removed from V and 0 bases from J, the gap between germline ends came to 10 bases. CDR1 is LNHDA and CDR2 is SQIVND in the germline V gene (reference sequence). CDR3 nucleotide sequence: TGTGCCAGTAGTACTTGGGACAATAGCAATCAGCCCCAGCATTTT. Its protein product is CASSTWDNSNQPQHF.

The gene calls are TRBV27 and TRBJ1-2; D is possibly TRBD1 (6 bases). The ends were cut back, 4 bases at V and 6 bases at J, with 12 bases in the middle. The CDR3 runs to 13 residues. Germline V CDR1 and CDR2: MNHEY, SMNVEV (reference sequence). The CDR3, as DNA: TGTGCCAGCAGTTCGATCAACAGGGATGGCTACACCTTC. Its translation: CASSSINRDGYTF.

The chain uses TRBV5-4 and TRBJ1-2, with TRBD1 as a possible D gene (5 bases). The V gene lost 0 bases and the J gene lost 12 bases, with 30 bases spanning the gap. Germline lookup yields CDR1 SGHNT and CDR2 YYREEE (reference sequence). There are 18 residues in the CDR3. The CDR3 DNA reads TGTGCCAGCAGCTTGGCTTTTCAATCCGGGACGGGTTCAATATTGGACACCTTC. Amino acid sequence: CASSLAFQSGTGSILDTF.